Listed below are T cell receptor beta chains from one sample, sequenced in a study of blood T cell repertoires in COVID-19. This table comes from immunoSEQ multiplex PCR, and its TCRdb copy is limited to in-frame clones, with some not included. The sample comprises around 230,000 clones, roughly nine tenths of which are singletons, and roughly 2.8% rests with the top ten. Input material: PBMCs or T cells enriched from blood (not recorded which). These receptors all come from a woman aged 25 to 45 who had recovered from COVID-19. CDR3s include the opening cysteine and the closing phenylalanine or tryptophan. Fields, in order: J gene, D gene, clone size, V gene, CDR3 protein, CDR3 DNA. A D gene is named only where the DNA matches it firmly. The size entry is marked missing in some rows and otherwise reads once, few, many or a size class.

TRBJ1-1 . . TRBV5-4 CASRSGRGAKTEAFF TGTGCCAGCAGATCTGGGCGGGGGGCGAAAACTGAAGCTTTCTTT
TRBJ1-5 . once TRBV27 CATRVGRGNQPQHF TGTGCCACCCGCGTTGGTCGGGGCAATCAGCCCCAGCATTTT
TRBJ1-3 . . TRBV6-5 CASRDQGLSGNTIYF TGTGCCAGCAGGGATCAGGGTTTGTCTGGAAACACCATATATTTT
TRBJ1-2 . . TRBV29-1 CSVERGGSGYTF TGCAGCGTTGAACGGGGGGGTTCTGGCTACACCTTC
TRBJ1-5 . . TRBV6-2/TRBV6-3 CASSYAGAFNQPQHF TGTGCCAGCAGTTACGCGGGGGCGTTCAATCAGCCCCAGCATTTT
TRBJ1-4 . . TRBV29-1 CSAMPGETNEKLFF TGCAGCGCCATGCCAGGGGAAACTAATGAAAAACTGTTTTTT
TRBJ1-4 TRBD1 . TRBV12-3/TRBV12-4 CASSFYRGEKLFF TGTGCCAGCAGTTTCTACAGGGGTGAAAAACTGTTTTTT
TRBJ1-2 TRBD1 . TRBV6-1 CASSEDRWYGYTF TGTGCCAGCAGTGAGGACAGGTGGTATGGCTACACCTTC
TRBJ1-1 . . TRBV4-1 CASSLLLSGREAFF TGCGCCAGCAGCTTGCTCCTAAGCGGACGGGAAGCTTTCTTT
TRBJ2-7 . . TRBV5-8 CASSRGYEQYF TGTGCCAGCAGTCGGGGGTACGAGCAGTACTTC
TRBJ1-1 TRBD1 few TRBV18 CASSSVTGGAANTEAFF TGTGCCAGCTCATCCGTCACAGGGGGCGCGGCGAACACTGAAGCTTTCTTT
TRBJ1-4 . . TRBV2 CASRSEGGTNEKLFF TGTGCCAGCAGGTCGGAGGGGGGGACTAATGAAAAACTGTTTTTT
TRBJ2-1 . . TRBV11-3 CASSLPSDNEQFF TGTGCCAGCAGCTTACCTAGCGACAATGAGCAGTTCTTC
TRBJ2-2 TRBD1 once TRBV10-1 CASSESGQGYTGELFF TGCGCCAGCAGTGAGTCGGGACAGGGTTACACCGGGGAGCTGTTTTTT
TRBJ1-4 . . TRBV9 CASSVGVGAPNEKLFF TGTGCCAGCAGCGTAGGCGTTGGGGCTCCTAATGAAAAACTGTTTTTT
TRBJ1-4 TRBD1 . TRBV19 CASNRGTNEKLFF TGTGCCAGTAACAGGGGCACTAATGAAAAACTGTTTTTT
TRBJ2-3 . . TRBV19 CASSMEGRSTDTQYF TGTGCCAGTAGTATGGAGGGGCGCAGCACAGATACGCAGTATTTT
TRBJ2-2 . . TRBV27 CASSLKAGYHKDTGELFF TGTGCCAGCAGTTTAAAGGCAGGGTACCATAAGGACACCGGGGAGCTGTTTTTT
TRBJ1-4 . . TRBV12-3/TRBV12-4 CASTGGAEKLFF TGTGCCAGCACGGGGGGGGCTGAAAAACTGTTTTTT
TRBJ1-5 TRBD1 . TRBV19 CASSPDRAFNQPQHF TGTGCCAGTAGTCCGGACAGGGCCTTCAATCAGCCCCAGCATTTT
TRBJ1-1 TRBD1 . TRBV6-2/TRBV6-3 CASSYSGTGWGGGTEAFF TGTGCCAGCAGTTACTCGGGGACAGGGTGGGGTGGAGGCACTGAAGCTTTCTTT
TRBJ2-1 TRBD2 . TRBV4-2 CASSLSFVGTSGSNEQFF TGTGCCAGCAGCCTTTCCTTCGTCGGGACTAGCGGTTCCAATGAGCAGTTCTTC
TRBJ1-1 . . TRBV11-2 CASSPGDTEAFF TGTGCCAGCAGCCCCGGGGACACTGAAGCTTTCTTT
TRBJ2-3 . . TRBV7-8 CASSFGPSTDTQYF TGTGCCAGCAGCTTTGGCCCTAGCACAGATACGCAGTATTTT
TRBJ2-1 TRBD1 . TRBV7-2 CASSKDRGSYNEQFF TGTGCCAGCAGCAAAGACAGGGGGTCCTACAATGAGCAGTTCTTC
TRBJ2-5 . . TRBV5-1 CASSLTGIQETQYF TGCGCCAGCAGCTTGACAGGGATTCAAGAGACCCAGTACTTC
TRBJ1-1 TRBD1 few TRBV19 CASSGQVTNTEAFF TGTGCCAGTAGTGGACAGGTAACGAACACTGAAGCTTTCTTT
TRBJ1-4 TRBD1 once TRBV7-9 CASSFRQGTTNEKLFF TGTGCCAGCAGCTTTAGACAGGGGACAACTAATGAAAAACTGTTTTTT
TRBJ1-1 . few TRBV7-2 CASSSTGPTEAFF TGTGCCAGCAGCTCAACAGGGCCCACTGAAGCTTTCTTT
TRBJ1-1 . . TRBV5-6 CASSLFDQVGAFF TGTGCCAGCAGCTTGTTTGACCAGGTTGGAGCTTTCTTT
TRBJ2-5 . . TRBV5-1 CASSLADGGQETQYF TGCGCCAGCAGCTTGGCTGACGGGGGTCAAGAGACCCAGTACTTC
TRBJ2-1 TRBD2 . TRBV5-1 CASRLAGGRGEQFF TGCGCCAGCCGATTAGCGGGGGGGCGAGGCGAGCAGTTCTTC
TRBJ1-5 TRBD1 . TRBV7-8 CASSLASGQGYQPQHF TGTGCCAGCAGCTTAGCGTCGGGACAGGGCTATCAGCCCCAGCATTTT
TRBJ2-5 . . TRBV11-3 CASSQWGDEAQYF TGTGCCAGCAGCCAGTGGGGGGATGAGGCCCAGTACTTC
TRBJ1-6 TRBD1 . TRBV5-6 CASSLWTGDSPLHF TGTGCCAGCAGCTTGTGGACAGGCGATTCACCCCTCCACTTT